The sequence of this T cell receptor beta chain was determined in a study of CD8 T cells in Susac syndrome. Random-hexamer reverse transcription was applied to about 0.5 to 1 ug RNA. TCRdb recomputed calls from the immunoSEQ multiplex PCR reads with MiXCR, one row per CDR3 protein. The data hold some 190,000 distinct CDR3 sequences, with 85% to 95% observed a single time. Trimming stripped 4 bases from V and 2 bases from J, with 11 bases between. Germline V gene lookup returns CDR1 SNHLY and CDR2 FYNNEI. The CDR3 has 14 amino acids. The sequence came from a human donor in good health. J is TRBJ1-2 and V is TRBV2; no reliable D call. The source material was CD4+ T cells from PBMCs. As DNA, the CDR3 is TGTGCCAGCAGTGCCGGGCAGATAAACTATGGCTACACCTTC. This encodes CASSAGQINYGYTF.